These T cell receptor beta chains were read from a single sample in a study of blood T cell repertoires in COVID-19. Measured with immunoSEQ multiplex PCR; TCRdb has only the in-frame clones, and not every one. There are 300,000 to 350,000 clones in the sample; about 87% occur only once, and around 10% lies in the top ten. Sequenced: PBMCs or T cells enriched from blood (not recorded which). The receptors derive from a woman aged 18-29 years who had recovered from COVID-19. CDR3s include the opening cysteine and the closing phenylalanine or tryptophan. The D gene is left open where the match is weak. Clone size is stated in some rows and not others, as once, few, many or a class when expanded.

J: TRBJ1-1; size: -; D: -; V: TRBV11-3; CDR3: CASSFGPDKKNTEAFF; DNA: TGTGCCAGCAGCTTCGGCCCCGACAAAAAGAACACTGAAGCTTTCTTT
J: TRBJ1-2; size: -; D: TRBD1; V: TRBV9; CDR3: CASSVLGQSPYGYTF; DNA: TGTGCCAGCAGCGTTCTGGGACAGTCACCCTATGGCTACACCTTC
J: TRBJ2-7; size: -; D: TRBD1; V: TRBV5-1; CDR3: CASHPGTGDEQYF; DNA: TGCGCCAGCCACCCCGGGACAGGGGACGAGCAGTACTTC
J: TRBJ2-7; size: -; D: TRBD2; V: TRBV13; CDR3: CASRSRGGSYEQYF; DNA: TGTGCCAGCAGGTCCCGGGGGGGCTCCTACGAGCAGTACTTC
J: TRBJ1-1; size: -; D: -; V: TRBV28; CDR3: CASNPKFLQGLSLGAFF; DNA: TGTGCCAGCAATCCTAAATTCCTTCAGGGGCTTAGCTTGGGAGCTTTCTTT
J: TRBJ2-3; size: once; D: TRBD2; V: TRBV6-2/TRBV6-3; CDR3: CASSYISGGGTSTDTQYF; DNA: TGTGCCAGCAGTTACATCAGCGGGGGGGGAACTAGCACAGATACGCAGTATTTT
J: TRBJ2-7; size: -; D: -; V: TRBV11-3; CDR3: CASSLDSRNEQYF; DNA: TGTGCCAGCAGCTTAGATTCGAGGAACGAGCAGTACTTC
J: TRBJ2-7; size: -; D: TRBD1; V: TRBV12-3/TRBV12-4; CDR3: CASSRGTGNEQYF; DNA: TGTGCCAGCAGTCGCGGGACAGGGAACGAGCAGTACTTC
J: TRBJ2-3; size: few; D: TRBD2; V: TRBV7-6; CDR3: CASSGNGLAGGGTDTQYF; DNA: TGTGCCAGCAGCGGCAACGGACTAGCGGGAGGCGGCACAGATACGCAGTATTTT
J: TRBJ1-1; size: -; D: -; V: TRBV9; CDR3: CASSVATRVTEAFF; DNA: TGTGCCAGCAGCGTAGCTACGAGGGTCACTGAAGCTTTCTTT
J: TRBJ2-3; size: -; D: -; V: TRBV21-1; CDR3: CASTTLSPSTDTQYF; DNA: TGTGCCAGCACCACCCTATCCCCAAGCACAGATACGCAGTATTTT
J: TRBJ2-7; size: -; D: TRBD1; V: TRBV28; CDR3: CASSSGQGYEQYF; DNA: TGTGCCAGCAGTTCGGGACAGGGATACGAGCAGTACTTC
J: TRBJ2-7; size: -; D: TRBD2; V: TRBV18; CDR3: CASAPGLAGTYEQYF; DNA: TGTGCCAGCGCCCCGGGACTAGCGGGGACCTACGAGCAGTACTTC
J: TRBJ1-2; size: -; D: -; V: TRBV25-1; CDR3: CASSVHSQANYGYTF; DNA: TGTGCCAGCAGTGTTCACTCACAGGCTAACTATGGCTACACCTTC
J: TRBJ1-2; size: -; D: TRBD1; V: TRBV28; CDR3: CASRTGGYGYTF; DNA: TGTGCCAGCAGGACAGGGGGATATGGCTACACCTTC
J: TRBJ1-6; size: -; D: TRBD1; V: TRBV27; CDR3: CASRQHRGGTLSYNSPLHF; DNA: TGTGCCAGCAGGCAACACAGGGGGGGCACCCTCTCCTATAATTCACCCCTCCACTTT
J: TRBJ2-5; size: -; D: TRBD1; V: TRBV5-1; CDR3: CASSYLQGPQETQYF; DNA: TGCGCCAGCAGCTATTTACAGGGGCCGCAAGAGACCCAGTACTTC
J: TRBJ2-5; size: few; D: -; V: TRBV6-1; CDR3: CASSETSPGETQYF; DNA: TGTGCCAGCAGTGAGACTTCACCAGGGGAGACCCAGTACTTC
J: TRBJ1-4; size: -; D: -; V: TRBV5-6; CDR3: CASSLQTTNEKLFF; DNA: TGTGCCAGCAGCTTGCAGACAACTAATGAAAAACTGTTTTTT
J: TRBJ2-3; size: -; D: TRBD1; V: TRBV19; CDR3: CASSPGSGQGTDTQYF; DNA: TGTGCCAGTAGTCCCGGTTCCGGACAGGGGACAGATACGCAGTATTTT
J: TRBJ1-2; size: -; D: -; V: TRBV10-3; CDR3: CAISTGTNYGYTF; DNA: TGTGCCATCAGCACAGGGACTAACTATGGCTACACCTTC
J: TRBJ1-2; size: -; D: -; V: TRBV18; CDR3: CASSPGVGQPTQYGYTF; DNA: TGTGCCAGCTCACCAGGCGTTGGACAGCCCACCCAATATGGCTACACCTTC
J: TRBJ1-2; size: -; D: -; V: TRBV5-1; CDR3: CASSEREANYGYTF; DNA: TGCGCCAGCAGCGAGAGGGAGGCGAACTATGGCTACACCTTC
J: TRBJ2-3; size: -; D: TRBD1; V: TRBV3-1/TRBV3-2; CDR3: CASSDFNRGPDTQYF; DNA: TGTGCCAGCAGCGACTTTAACAGGGGCCCAGATACGCAGTATTTT
J: TRBJ1-1; size: -; D: -; V: TRBV27; CDR3: CASSLKANSGSRAFF; DNA: TGTGCCAGCAGTTTAAAGGCGAACTCGGGTTCCCGAGCTTTCTTT
J: TRBJ2-7; size: -; D: TRBD1; V: TRBV5-6; CDR3: CASTFGTGAEQYF; DNA: TGTGCCAGCACCTTCGGGACAGGGGCCGAGCAGTACTTC
J: TRBJ1-2; size: -; D: TRBD1; V: TRBV28; CDR3: CASSFIRGTGDDYTF; DNA: TGTGCCAGCAGTTTTATAAGGGGAACAGGGGATGACTACACCTTC
J: TRBJ1-1; size: -; D: TRBD1; V: TRBV9; CDR3: CASSVVEGAYTEAFF; DNA: TGTGCCAGCAGCGTAGTGGAGGGGGCTTACACTGAAGCTTTCTTT
J: TRBJ2-7; size: -; D: -; V: TRBV30; CDR3: CAWSGLGTNYEQYF; DNA: TGTGCCTGGAGTGGCCTAGGGACAAACTACGAGCAGTACTTC
J: TRBJ2-5; size: -; D: TRBD1; V: TRBV10-3; CDR3: CATGQGGEETQYF; DNA: TGTGCCACGGGACAGGGAGGAGAAGAGACCCAGTACTTC
J: TRBJ2-7; size: -; D: -; V: TRBV6-1; CDR3: CASSEGSAVYEQYF; DNA: TGTGCCAGCAGTGAAGGATCAGCGGTCTACGAGCAGTACTTC
J: TRBJ2-7; size: -; D: -; V: TRBV19; CDR3: CASSIRPESSYEQYF; DNA: TGTGCCAGTAGTATCCGGCCGGAGAGCTCCTACGAGCAGTACTTC
J: TRBJ2-2; size: -; D: TRBD2; V: TRBV18; CDR3: CASSPGLADGELFF; DNA: TGTGCCAGCTCACCGGGACTAGCCGACGGGGAGCTGTTTTTT
J: TRBJ2-3; size: -; D: TRBD2; V: TRBV30; CDR3: CAWSPFLAGGGTDTQYF; DNA: TGTGCCTGGAGTCCGTTCCTAGCGGGGGGGGGCACAGATACGCAGTATTTT
J: TRBJ1-2; size: -; D: TRBD1; V: TRBV5-6; CDR3: CASSRDQGAYGYTF; DNA: TGTGCCAGCAGCCGGGACCAGGGGGCCTATGGCTACACCTTC
J: TRBJ2-3; size: -; D: -; V: TRBV30; CDR3: CAWSFEETQYF; DNA: TGTGCCTGGAGTTTTGAAGAGACGCAGTATTTT
J: TRBJ1-6; size: -; D: -; V: TRBV4-3; CDR3: CASSQTTGVTPSPLHF; DNA: TGCGCCAGCAGCCAGACAACCGGCGTTACCCCTTCACCCCTCCACTTT
J: TRBJ2-1; size: -; D: -; V: TRBV4-2; CDR3: CASSQDAVSDEQFF; DNA: TGTGCCAGCAGCCAAGATGCGGTCAGCGATGAGCAGTTCTTC
J: TRBJ2-2; size: -; D: TRBD1; V: TRBV7-2; CDR3: CASSLEIGGGGELFF; DNA: TGTGCCAGCAGCTTAGAGATAGGGGGCGGCGGGGAGCTGTTTTTT
J: TRBJ1-1; size: -; D: -; V: TRBV29-1; CDR3: CSVQDSPITEAFF; DNA: TGCAGCGTTCAGGACAGCCCGATCACTGAAGCTTTCTTT
J: TRBJ1-2; size: -; D: -; V: TRBV18; CDR3: CASSPIDRSYGYTF; DNA: TGTGCCAGCTCACCAATAGACAGGTCCTATGGCTACACCTTC
J: TRBJ1-3; size: once; D: TRBD1; V: TRBV18; CDR3: CASWGQAPSGNTIYF; DNA: TGTGCCAGCTGGGGACAGGCGCCGTCTGGAAACACCATATATTTT
J: TRBJ2-5; size: -; D: TRBD2; V: TRBV3-1/TRBV3-2; CDR3: CASSQTLGASGSRETQYF; DNA: TGTGCCAGCAGCCAGACTCTCGGCGCTAGCGGGAGTAGGGAGACCCAGTACTTC
J: TRBJ1-4; size: -; D: TRBD1; V: TRBV5-6; CDR3: CASSFTGGDGEKLFF; DNA: TGTGCCAGCAGCTTTACAGGGGGAGACGGTGAAAAACTGTTTTTT
J: TRBJ1-1; size: -; D: TRBD1; V: TRBV5-1; CDR3: CASSRTGLRGQGTEAFF; DNA: TGCGCCAGCAGCAGGACAGGGCTCAGGGGTCAAGGTACTGAAGCTTTCTTT
J: TRBJ1-4; size: -; D: TRBD1; V: TRBV28; CDR3: CASSTDLGTGGEKLFF; DNA: TGTGCCAGCAGTACCGATCTTGGGACAGGGGGTGAAAAACTGTTTTTT
J: TRBJ1-2; size: -; D: TRBD1; V: TRBV3-1/TRBV3-2; CDR3: CASSQGGTAYTF; DNA: TGTGCCAGCAGCCAAGGGGGGACAGCCTACACCTTC
J: TRBJ1-1; size: -; D: -; V: TRBV3-1/TRBV3-2; CDR3: CASSQVRGTEAFF; DNA: TGTGCCAGCAGCCAAGTCCGGGGCACTGAAGCTTTCTTT
J: TRBJ1-4; size: -; D: -; V: TRBV7-9; CDR3: CASSLDSGFGEKLFF; DNA: TGTGCCAGCAGCTTAGATTCAGGGTTTGGTGAAAAACTGTTTTTT
J: TRBJ1-3; size: -; D: TRBD1; V: TRBV6-5; CDR3: CASRPDRGFYTIYF; DNA: TGTGCCAGCAGACCTGACAGGGGATTTTACACCATATATTTT